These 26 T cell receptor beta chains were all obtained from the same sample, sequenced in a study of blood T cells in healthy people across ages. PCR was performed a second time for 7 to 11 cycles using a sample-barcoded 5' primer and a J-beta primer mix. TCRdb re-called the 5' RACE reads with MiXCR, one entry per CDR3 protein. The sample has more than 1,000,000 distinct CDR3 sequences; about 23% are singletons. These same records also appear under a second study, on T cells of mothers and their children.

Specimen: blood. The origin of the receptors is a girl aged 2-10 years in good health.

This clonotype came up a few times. CDR3 sequence: CSAPPGMGGVGYTF. In DNA form, the CDR3 reads TGCAGTGCTCCCCCTGGAATGGGGGGGGTTGGCTACACCTTC. The genes are TRBV20-1 and TRBJ1-2, with D perhaps matching TRBD1 (5 bases). Trimming removed 5 bases from V and 7 bases from J, with 20 bases in between. This CDR3 region has 14 residues. Germline V gives CDR1 DFQATT, CDR2 SNEGSKA (reference sequence).

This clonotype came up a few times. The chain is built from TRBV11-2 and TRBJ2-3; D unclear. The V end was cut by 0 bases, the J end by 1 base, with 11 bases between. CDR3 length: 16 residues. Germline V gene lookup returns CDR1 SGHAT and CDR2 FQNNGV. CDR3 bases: TGTGCCAGCAGCTTAGATCTTGATTTTGGCACAGATACGCAGTATTTT. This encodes CASSLDLDFGTDTQYF.

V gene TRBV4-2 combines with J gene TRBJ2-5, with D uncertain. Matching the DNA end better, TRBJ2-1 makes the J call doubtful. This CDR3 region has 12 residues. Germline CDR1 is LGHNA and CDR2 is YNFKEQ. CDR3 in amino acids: CASSQGKAEQFF. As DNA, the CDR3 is TGTGCCAGCAGCCAAGGGAAGGCTGAGCAGTTCTTC.

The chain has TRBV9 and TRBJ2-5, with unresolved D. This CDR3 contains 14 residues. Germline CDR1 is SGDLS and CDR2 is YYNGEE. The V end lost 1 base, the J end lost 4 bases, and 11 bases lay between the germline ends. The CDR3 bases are TGTGCCAGCAGCGTATTGGGAAGGCGAGAGACCCAGTACTTC. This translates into CASSVLGRRETQYF.

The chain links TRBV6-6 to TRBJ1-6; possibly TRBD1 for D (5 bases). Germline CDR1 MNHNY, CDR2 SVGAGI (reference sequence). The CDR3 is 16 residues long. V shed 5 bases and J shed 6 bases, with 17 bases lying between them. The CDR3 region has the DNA TGTGCCAGCAGTCCACGACAGCAAGCGGTTAATTCACCCCTCCACTTT. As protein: CASSPRQQAVNSPLHF.

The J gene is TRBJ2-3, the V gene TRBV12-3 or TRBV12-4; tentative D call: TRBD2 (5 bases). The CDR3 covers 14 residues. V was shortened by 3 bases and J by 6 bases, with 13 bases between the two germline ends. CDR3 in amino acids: CASSFGEAMDTQYF. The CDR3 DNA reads TGTGCCAGCAGTTTCGGGGAAGCTATGGATACGCAGTATTTT.

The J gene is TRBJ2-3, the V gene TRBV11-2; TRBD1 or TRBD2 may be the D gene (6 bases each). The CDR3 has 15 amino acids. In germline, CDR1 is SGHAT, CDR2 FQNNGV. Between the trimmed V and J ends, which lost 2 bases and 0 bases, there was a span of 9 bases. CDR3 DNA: TGTGCCAGCAGCTTACCGGGGGCCAGCACAGATACGCAGTATTTT. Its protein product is CASSLPGASTDTQYF.

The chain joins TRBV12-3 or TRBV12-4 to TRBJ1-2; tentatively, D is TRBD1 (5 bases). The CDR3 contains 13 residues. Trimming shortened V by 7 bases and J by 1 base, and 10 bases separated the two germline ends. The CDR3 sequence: CASNPGNNYGYTF. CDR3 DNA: TGTGCCAGCAATCCAGGGAATAACTATGGCTACACCTTC.

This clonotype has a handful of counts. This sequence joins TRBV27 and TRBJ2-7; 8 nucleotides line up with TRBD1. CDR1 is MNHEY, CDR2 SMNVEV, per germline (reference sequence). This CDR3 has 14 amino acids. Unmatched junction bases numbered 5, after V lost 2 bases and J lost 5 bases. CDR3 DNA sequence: TGTGCCAGCAGTTTAACAGGGGGATCCCACGAGCAGTACTTC. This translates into CASSLTGGSHEQYF.

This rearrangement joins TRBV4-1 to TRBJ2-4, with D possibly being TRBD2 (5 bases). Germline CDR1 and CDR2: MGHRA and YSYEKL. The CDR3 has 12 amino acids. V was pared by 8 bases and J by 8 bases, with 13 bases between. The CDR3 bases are TGCGCCAGCTCTGGTGTTAGCGACATTCAGTACTTC. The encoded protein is CASSGVSDIQYF.

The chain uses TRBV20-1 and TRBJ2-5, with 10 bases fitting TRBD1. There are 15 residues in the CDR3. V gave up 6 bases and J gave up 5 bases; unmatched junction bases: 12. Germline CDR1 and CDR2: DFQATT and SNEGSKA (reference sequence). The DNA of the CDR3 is TGCAGTGCAGGTTTGACAGGGGGCGTCGAGGAGACCCAGTACTTC. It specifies CSAGLTGGVEETQYF.

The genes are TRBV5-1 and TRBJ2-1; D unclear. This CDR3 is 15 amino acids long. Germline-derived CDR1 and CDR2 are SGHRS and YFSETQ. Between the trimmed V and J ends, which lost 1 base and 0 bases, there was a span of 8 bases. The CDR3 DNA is TGCGCCAGCAGCTTGTCTAGACCCTCCTACAATGAGCAGTTCTTC. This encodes CASSLSRPSYNEQFF.

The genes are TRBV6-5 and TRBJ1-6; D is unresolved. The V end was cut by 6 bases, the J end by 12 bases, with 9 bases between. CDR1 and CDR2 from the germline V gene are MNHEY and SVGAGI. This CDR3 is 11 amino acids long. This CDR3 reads CASSLDGPLHF. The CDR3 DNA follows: TGTGCCAGCAGCCTGGATGGACCCCTCCACTTT.

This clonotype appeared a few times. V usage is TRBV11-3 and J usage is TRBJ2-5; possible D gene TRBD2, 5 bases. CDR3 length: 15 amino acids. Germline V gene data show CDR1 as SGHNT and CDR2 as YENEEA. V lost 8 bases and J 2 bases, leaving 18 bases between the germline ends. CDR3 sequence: CASSSSPRGQETQYF. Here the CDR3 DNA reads TGTGCCAGCTCCTCCTCCCCTAGAGGGCAAGAGACCCAGTACTTC.

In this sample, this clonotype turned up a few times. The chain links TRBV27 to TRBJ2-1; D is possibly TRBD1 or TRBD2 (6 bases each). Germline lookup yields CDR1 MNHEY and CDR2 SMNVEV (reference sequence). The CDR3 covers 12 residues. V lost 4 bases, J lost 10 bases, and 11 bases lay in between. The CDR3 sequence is CASSSGAKEQFF. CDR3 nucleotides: TGTGCCAGCAGTTCGGGGGCCAAGGAGCAGTTCTTC.

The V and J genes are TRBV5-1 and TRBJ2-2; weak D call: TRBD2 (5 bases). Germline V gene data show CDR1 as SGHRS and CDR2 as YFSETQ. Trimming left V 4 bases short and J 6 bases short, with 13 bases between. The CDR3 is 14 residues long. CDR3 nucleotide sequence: TGCGCCAGCAGCCCCATCGAGCGGTCCGGGGAGCTGTTTTTT. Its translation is CASSPIERSGELFF.

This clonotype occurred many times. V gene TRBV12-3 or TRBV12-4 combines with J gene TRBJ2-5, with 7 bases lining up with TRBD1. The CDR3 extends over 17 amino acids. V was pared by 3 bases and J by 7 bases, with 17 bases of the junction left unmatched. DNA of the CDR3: TGTGCCAGCAGTTTGAGTCGGACAGGCTCGGGAAGGGGGACCCAGTACTTC. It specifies CASSLSRTGSGRGTQYF.

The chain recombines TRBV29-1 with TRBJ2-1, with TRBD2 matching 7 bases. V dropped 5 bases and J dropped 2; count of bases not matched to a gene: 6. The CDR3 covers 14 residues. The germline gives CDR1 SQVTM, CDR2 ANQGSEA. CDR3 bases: TGCAGCGTTCATTCTAGCGGTGCCTACAATGAGCAGTTCTTC. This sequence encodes CSVHSSGAYNEQFF.

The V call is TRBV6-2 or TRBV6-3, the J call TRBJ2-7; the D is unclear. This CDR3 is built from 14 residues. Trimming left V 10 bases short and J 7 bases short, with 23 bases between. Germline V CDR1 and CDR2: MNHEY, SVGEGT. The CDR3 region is CATAPITGKSEQYF. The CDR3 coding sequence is TGTGCCACCGCGCCTATTACCGGAAAGAGTGAGCAGTACTTC.

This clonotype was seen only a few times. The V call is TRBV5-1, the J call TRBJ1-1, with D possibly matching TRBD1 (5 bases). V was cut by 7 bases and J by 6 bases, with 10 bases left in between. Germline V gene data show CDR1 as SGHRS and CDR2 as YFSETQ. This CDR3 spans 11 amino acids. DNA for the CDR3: TGCGCCAGCGCCTTGGGGGCTGAAGCTTTCTTT. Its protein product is CASALGAEAFF.

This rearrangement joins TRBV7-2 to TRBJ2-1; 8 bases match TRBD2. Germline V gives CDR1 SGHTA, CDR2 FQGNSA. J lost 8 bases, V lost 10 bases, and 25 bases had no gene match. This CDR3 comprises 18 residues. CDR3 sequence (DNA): TGTGCCACCGGCCATGGGGTAGCGGGGACCTCGATAGTATATGAGCAGTTCTTC. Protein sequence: CATGHGVAGTSIVYEQFF.

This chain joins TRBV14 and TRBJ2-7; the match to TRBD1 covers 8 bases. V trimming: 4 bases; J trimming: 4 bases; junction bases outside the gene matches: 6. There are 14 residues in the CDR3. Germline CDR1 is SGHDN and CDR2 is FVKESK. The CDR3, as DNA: TGTGCCAGCAGCCCGTCAGGGGGCGGGTACGAGCAGTACTTC. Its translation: CASSPSGGGYEQYF.

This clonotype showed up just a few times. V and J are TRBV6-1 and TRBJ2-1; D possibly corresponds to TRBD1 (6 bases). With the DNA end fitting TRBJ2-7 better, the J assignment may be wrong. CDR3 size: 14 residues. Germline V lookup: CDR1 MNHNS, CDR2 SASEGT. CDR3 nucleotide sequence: TGTGCCAGCAGTGAAAACAGGGTAACCTACGAGCAGTACTTC. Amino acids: CASSENRVTYEQYF.

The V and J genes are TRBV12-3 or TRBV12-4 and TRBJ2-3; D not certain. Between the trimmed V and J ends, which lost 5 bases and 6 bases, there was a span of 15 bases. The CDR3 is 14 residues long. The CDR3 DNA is TGTGCCAGCAGTACAACCCAAGGCCGGGATACGCAGTATTTT. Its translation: CASSTTQGRDTQYF.

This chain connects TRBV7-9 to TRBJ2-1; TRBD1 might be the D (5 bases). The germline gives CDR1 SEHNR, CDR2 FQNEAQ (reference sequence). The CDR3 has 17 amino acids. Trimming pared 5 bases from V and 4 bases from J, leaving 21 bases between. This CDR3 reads CASSRSTRQIIYNEQFF. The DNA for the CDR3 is TGTGCCAGCAGCCGCTCCACCCGACAGATAATATACAATGAGCAGTTCTTC.

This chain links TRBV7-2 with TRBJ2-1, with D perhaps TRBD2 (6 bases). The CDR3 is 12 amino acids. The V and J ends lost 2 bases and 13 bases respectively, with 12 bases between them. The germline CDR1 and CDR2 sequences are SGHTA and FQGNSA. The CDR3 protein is CASSLILADQFF. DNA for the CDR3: TGTGCCAGCAGCTTAATCTTAGCGGATCAGTTCTTC.